The 4 T cell receptor beta chains below were found in one sample sequenced in a study of early stage breast cancer tumors. TCRdb keeps only in-frame clones here, not all; method: immunoSEQ multiplex PCR. The sample includes about 51,000 clones, 78% of them seen just once. Sequenced input: blood. Receptor source: a person aged 40-50 years with breast cancer.

The gene calls are TRBV6-4 and TRBJ1-5, with 9 bases that match TRBD1. CDR3 length: 15 amino acids. The J segment lost 4 bases and the V segment lost 6 bases, leaving 7 bases of the junction unmatched. From germline, CDR1 is MRHNA and CDR2 SNTAGT. CDR3 DNA sequence: TGTGCCAGCAGGGAATCACAGGGGGCAAATCAGCCCCAGCATTTT. Encoded protein: CASRESQGANQPQHF.

The V call is TRBV25-1, the J call TRBJ1-2; D is perhaps TRBD1 (5 bases). V lost 7 bases, J lost 4 bases, and 16 bases lay in between. The CDR3 extends over 14 amino acids. The V gene's germline CDR1 is MGHDK and CDR2 SYGVNS. As DNA, the CDR3 is TGTGCCAGCACTAAGATGGGGGGGTTCTATGGCTACACCTTC. Residues: CASTKMGGFYGYTF.

CDR3 residues: CASSLEARTGELFF. CDR3 nucleotides: TGTGCCAGCAGCTTGGAGGCAAGGACCGGGGAGCTGTTTTTT. This chain links TRBV11-3 with TRBJ2-2, with a possible D match to TRBD2 (5 bases). The germline V and J ends were trimmed by 3 bases and 5 bases, with 10 bases remaining between them. The length of the CDR3 is 14 residues. Germline-derived CDR1 and CDR2 are SGHNT and YENEEA.

The chain uses TRBV4-2 and TRBJ2-6, with TRBD1 matching 10 bases. In germline, CDR1 is LGHNA, CDR2 YNFKEQ. With 5 bases clipped from V and 2 bases from J, the junction kept 0 bases outside the gene matches. The CDR3 is 15 residues long. The CDR3 loop reads CASSGTGAGANVLTF. As DNA, the CDR3 is TGTGCCAGCAGCGGGACAGGGGCTGGGGCCAACGTCCTGACTTTC.